This T cell receptor (beta chain) was profiled in a study of blood T cell repertoires in COVID-19. Study as a whole: COVID-19 samples collected from the United States, Italy and Spain covered acute and convalescent phases. PBMCs, B-cell-depleted T cells, or T cells were the source of the cDNA or gDNA that made up the material.

Authors' methods: Amplifying reference gene primers gave estimates of nucleated cell counts. Only in-frame clones appear in the TCRdb table, and some are missing; sequencing was by immunoSEQ multiplex PCR. The DNA gave D and trimming, while V, J and clone size come from that table. The sample includes around 80,000 clones, roughly 80% of them seen just once. This CDR3 is built from 15 residues. Trimming cost V 7 bases and J 8 bases; bases outside gene matches: 12. The germline gives CDR1 LNHDA, CDR2 SQIVND (reference sequence). This clone has just a few counts. This rearrangement joins TRBV19 to TRBJ2-1; TRBD2 aligns across 9 bases. Sequenced material: peripheral blood. The source is a woman older than 75 with active or convalescent COVID-19. DNA for the CDR3: TGTGCCAGTACCCCAGTGGCGGGAGGGCATTATGAGCAGTTCTTC. Protein product: CASTPVAGGHYEQFF.